A single sample gave rise to the 13 T cell receptor beta chains below, sequenced in a study of cytomegalovirus exposure and HLA in healthy donors. The PCR employed 60 Vbeta primers together with 13 Jbeta primers. Some clones are missing from TCRdb's copy, which holds only in-frame ones; the method was immunoSEQ multiplex PCR. The sample lists 150,000 or so clones; roughly 80% were seen once. The sequenced material came from PBMCs. All receptors come from a woman under 30 in good health and CMV-seropositive.

This chain uses TRBV4-2 with TRBJ2-2, with 8 bases matching TRBD2. This CDR3 has 16 amino acids. V was clipped by 4 bases and J by 0 bases; unmatched bases: 4. Germline V gene lookup returns CDR1 LGHNA and CDR2 YNFKEQ. CDR3 nucleotides: TGTGCCAGCAGCCTTAACGGGGGGGCGAACACCGGGGAGCTGTTTTTT. Translating it yields CASSLNGGANTGELFF.

The chain recombines TRBV25-1 with TRBJ1-1, with D tentatively TRBD1 (5 bases). Trimming removed 4 bases from V and 2 bases from J, with 11 bases in between. The CDR3 has 14 amino acids. Germline CDR1 MGHDK, CDR2 SYGVNS. The CDR3 DNA is TGTGCCAGCAGTGCCAGGGTCCAAAACACTGAAGCTTTCTTT. This translates into CASSARVQNTEAFF.

Comments on this clone: Germline is not matched at one junction end, which may reflect a read error. CDR3 nucleotide sequence: TGTGCCAGCAGCCTTCGGGACTACTACACCGGGGAGCTGCTTTTT. This gives the protein CASSLRDYYTGELLF. The chain has TRBV9 and TRBJ2-2, with TRBD2 identical over 7 bases. In germline, CDR1 is SGDLS, CDR2 YYNGEE. The CDR3 spans 15 residues.

The CDR3 nucleotides are TGTGCCAGTACCCATAGCGGGGGGGGAGGGTGGCAGTTCTTC. Translating gives CASTHSGGGGWQFF. The chain recombines TRBV19 with TRBJ2-1, with TRBD2 matching 11 bases. After removal of 7 bases from V and 12 bases from J, the junction contained 11 bases not matched to a gene. The CDR3 runs 14 residues. CDR1 and CDR2 (germline): LNHDA, SQIVND (reference sequence).

The CDR3 DNA follows: TGTGCCAGCAGGGACAGCGTTGTGGGGGACTATGGCTACACCTTC. Protein sequence: CASRDSVVGDYGYTF. J is TRBJ1-2 and V is TRBV2, with D tentatively TRBD1 (6 bases). Germline CDR1 SNHLY, CDR2 FYNNEI. Trimming left V 6 bases short and J 3 bases short, with 17 bases between. The CDR3 is made up of 15 amino acids.

This clone was detected once. V and J are TRBV2 and TRBJ2-1; tentative D call: TRBD2 (5 bases). Germline CDR1 SNHLY, CDR2 FYNNEI. The CDR3 runs to 12 residues. V was pared by 5 bases and J by 7 bases, with 9 bases between. The DNA for the CDR3 is TGTGCCAGCAGTTCGACGGGGAATGAGCAGTTCTTC. It yields the protein CASSSTGNEQFF.

The CDR3 bases are TGTGCCAGCAGTTTATCCCCAACAGGGCACACTGAAGCTTTCTTT. It translates to CASSLSPTGHTEAFF. This chain joins TRBV27 and TRBJ1-1, with D maybe TRBD1 (6 bases). Trimming removed 0 bases at V and 3 bases at J, with 11 bases between. In germline, CDR1 is MNHEY, CDR2 SMNVEV (reference sequence). CDR3 length equals 15 residues.

The chain carries TRBV9 and TRBJ2-3; 10 positions agree with TRBD2. The CDR3 extends over 16 amino acids. Trimming at V came to 1 base and at J to 0 bases, leaving 2 bases not matched to a gene. CDR1 and CDR2 from the germline V gene are SGDLS and YYNGEE. The CDR3 DNA sequence: TGTGCCAGCAGCGTATTAGCGGGGGGTAGCACAGATACGCAGTATTTT. Translating gives CASSVLAGGSTDTQYF.

V usage is TRBV7-9 and J usage is TRBJ2-2; 7 bases map to TRBD2. V gave up 3 bases and J gave up 8 bases; unmatched junction bases: 9. The germline gives CDR1 SEHNR, CDR2 FQNEAQ (reference sequence). This CDR3 contains 15 residues. Written as DNA, the CDR3 is TGTGCCAGCAGCTTCGGAGCGGGAAGGGCTGGGGAGCTGTTTTTT. This translates into CASSFGAGRAGELFF. Looking up the rest from reference TRBV7-9 and TRBJ2-2 gives the full variable domain: DTGVSQNPRHKITKRGQNVTFRCDPISEHNRLYWYRQTLGQGPEFLTYFQNEAQLEKSRLLSDRFSAERPKGSFSTLEIQRTEQGDSAMYLCASSFGAGRAGELFFGEGSRLTVL.

This clone was recorded once. The chain combines TRBV27 with TRBJ1-6; 10 positions agree with TRBD1. The V segment lost 0 bases and the J segment 7 bases; nucleotides outside the gene matches: 15. Germline V gene sequence: CDR1 MNHEY, CDR2 SMNVEV (reference sequence). The CDR3 spans 20 residues. The CDR3 sequence: CASSLSSFGTGVLANSPLHF. CDR3 DNA: TGTGCCAGCAGTTTATCGTCGTTTGGGACAGGGGTCTTGGCGAATTCACCCCTCCACTTT.

This chain uses TRBV4-1 with TRBJ2-7, with 7 bases fitting TRBD1. The CDR3 sequence is 13 residues long. J lost 5 bases, V lost 3 bases, and 4 bases had no gene match. CDR1 and CDR2 from the germline V gene are MGHRA and YSYEKL. The CDR3 reads CASSHVTGDEQYF. The CDR3 bases are TGCGCCAGCAGCCATGTCACAGGGGACGAGCAGTACTTC.

The rearrangement links TRBV19 to TRBJ1-1, with 8 positions matching TRBD1. Germline V gives CDR1 LNHDA, CDR2 SQIVND (reference sequence). With 6 bases clipped from V and 3 bases from J, the junction kept 6 bases outside the gene matches. The CDR3 loop spans 14 amino acids. The CDR3 coding sequence is TGTGCCAGTAGGAGACAGGGGTCGGACACTGAAGCTTTCTTT. It yields the protein CASRRQGSDTEAFF. The full variable domain, in which reference TRBV19 and TRBJ1-1 provide the parts outside the CDR3, is DGGITQSPKYLFRKEGQNVTLSCEQNLNHDAMYWYRQDPGQGLRLIYYSQIVNDFQKGDIAEGYSVSREKKESFPLTVTSAQKNPTAFYLCASRRQGSDTEAFFGQGTRLTVV.

Comment on this clone: Compared with germline, one end of the junction differs, possibly owing to a read error. The V and J genes are TRBV28 and TRBJ1-6; the D gene is possibly TRBD1 (6 bases). Looked up from germline, CDR1 is MDHEN and CDR2 is SYDVKM. The CDR3 is 14 amino acids. CDR3: CASQPGRGNSPLYF. For the CDR3, the DNA is TGTGCCAGCCAACCCGGCAGGGGAAATTCACCCCTCTACTTT.